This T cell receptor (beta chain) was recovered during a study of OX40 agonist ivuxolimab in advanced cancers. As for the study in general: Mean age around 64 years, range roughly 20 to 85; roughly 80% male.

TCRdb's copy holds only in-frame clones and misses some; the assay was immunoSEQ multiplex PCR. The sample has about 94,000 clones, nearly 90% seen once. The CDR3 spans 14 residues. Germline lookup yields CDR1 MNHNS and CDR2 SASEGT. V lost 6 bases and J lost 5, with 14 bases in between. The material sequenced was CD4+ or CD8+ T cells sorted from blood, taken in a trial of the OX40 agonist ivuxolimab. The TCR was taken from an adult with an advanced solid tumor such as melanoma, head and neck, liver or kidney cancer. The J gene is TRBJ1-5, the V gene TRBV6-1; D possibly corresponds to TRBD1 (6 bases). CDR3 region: CASRDSTPYQPQHF. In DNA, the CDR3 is TGTGCCAGCAGGGACAGTACGCCGTATCAGCCCCAGCATTTT.